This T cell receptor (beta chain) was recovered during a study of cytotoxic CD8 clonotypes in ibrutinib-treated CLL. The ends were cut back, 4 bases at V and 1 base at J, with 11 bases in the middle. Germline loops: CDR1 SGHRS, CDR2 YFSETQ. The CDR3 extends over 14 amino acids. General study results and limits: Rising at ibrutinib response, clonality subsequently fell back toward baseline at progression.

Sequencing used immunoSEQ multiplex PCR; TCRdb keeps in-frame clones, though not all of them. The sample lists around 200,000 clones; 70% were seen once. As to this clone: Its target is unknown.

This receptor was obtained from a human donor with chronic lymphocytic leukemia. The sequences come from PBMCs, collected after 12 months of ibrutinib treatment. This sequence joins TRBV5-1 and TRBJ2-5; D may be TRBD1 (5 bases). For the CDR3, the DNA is TGCGCCAGCAGCCAGGACACATTCCAAGAGACCCAGTACTTC. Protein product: CASSQDTFQETQYF.